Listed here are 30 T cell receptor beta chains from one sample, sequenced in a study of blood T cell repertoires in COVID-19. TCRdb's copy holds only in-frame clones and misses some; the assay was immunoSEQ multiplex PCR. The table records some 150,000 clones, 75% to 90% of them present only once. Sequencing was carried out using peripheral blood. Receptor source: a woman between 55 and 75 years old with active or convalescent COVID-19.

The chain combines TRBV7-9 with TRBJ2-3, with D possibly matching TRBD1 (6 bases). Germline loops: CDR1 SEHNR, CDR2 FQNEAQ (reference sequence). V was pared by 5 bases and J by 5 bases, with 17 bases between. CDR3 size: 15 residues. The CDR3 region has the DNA TGTGCCAGCAGCCTCCGGGACACCCTCGGAGATACGCAGTATTTT. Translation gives CASSLRDTLGDTQYF.

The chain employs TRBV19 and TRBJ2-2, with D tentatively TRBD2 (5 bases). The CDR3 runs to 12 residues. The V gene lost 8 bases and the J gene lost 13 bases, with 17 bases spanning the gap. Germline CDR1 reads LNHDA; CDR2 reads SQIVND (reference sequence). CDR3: CASGWVSAGLFF. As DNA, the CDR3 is TGTGCCAGTGGCTGGGTCTCCGCGGGGCTGTTTTTT.

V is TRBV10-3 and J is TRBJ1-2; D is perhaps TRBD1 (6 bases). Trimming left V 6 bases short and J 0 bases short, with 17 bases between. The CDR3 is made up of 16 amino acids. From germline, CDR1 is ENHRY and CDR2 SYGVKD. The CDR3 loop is CAISASAGQTNYGYTF. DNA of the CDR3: TGTGCCATCAGCGCGTCGGCAGGACAGACTAACTATGGCTACACCTTC.

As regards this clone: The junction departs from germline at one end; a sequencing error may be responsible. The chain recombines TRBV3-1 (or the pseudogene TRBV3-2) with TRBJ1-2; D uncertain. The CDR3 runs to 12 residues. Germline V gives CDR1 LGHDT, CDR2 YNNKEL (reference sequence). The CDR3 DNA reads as TGTGCCAGCAGCCAAGATCTGAACCGGGTGTCCTTC. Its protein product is CASSQDLNRVSF.

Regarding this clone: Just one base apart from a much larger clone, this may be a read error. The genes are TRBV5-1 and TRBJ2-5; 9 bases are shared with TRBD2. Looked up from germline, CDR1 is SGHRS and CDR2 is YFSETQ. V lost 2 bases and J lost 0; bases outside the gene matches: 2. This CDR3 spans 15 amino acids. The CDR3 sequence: CASSFGGGDQETQYF. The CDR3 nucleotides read TGCGCCAGCAGCTTTGGCGGGGGGGACCAAGAGACCCAGTACTTC.

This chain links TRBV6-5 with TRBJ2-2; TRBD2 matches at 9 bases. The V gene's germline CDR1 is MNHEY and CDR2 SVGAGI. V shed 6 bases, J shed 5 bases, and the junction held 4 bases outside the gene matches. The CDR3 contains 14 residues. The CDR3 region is CASRPGLATGELFF. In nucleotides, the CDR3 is TGTGCCAGCAGGCCGGGACTAGCTACCGGGGAGCTGTTTTTT.

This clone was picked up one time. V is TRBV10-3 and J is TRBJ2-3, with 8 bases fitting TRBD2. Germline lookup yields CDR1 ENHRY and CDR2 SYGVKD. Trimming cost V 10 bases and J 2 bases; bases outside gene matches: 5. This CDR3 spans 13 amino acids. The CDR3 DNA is TGTGCCAGTGTAGCGGGGCTCACAGATACGCAGTATTTT. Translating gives CASVAGLTDTQYF.

This CDR3 reads CSVYRLNTEAFF. CDR3 sequence (DNA): TGCAGCGTTTACAGGTTGAACACTGAAGCTTTCTTT. This chain uses TRBV29-1 with TRBJ1-1; D may be TRBD1 (5 bases). V lost 5 bases and J 0 bases, leaving 7 bases between the germline ends. The CDR3 loop spans 12 amino acids. Germline V gene data show CDR1 as SQVTM and CDR2 as ANQGSEA.

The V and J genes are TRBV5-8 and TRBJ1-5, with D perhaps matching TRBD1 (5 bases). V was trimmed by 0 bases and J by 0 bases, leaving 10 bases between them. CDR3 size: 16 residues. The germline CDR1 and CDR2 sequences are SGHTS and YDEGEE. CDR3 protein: CASSLGQLLSNQPQHF. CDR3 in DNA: TGTGCCAGCAGCTTGGGACAGCTTCTTAGCAATCAGCCCCAGCATTTT.

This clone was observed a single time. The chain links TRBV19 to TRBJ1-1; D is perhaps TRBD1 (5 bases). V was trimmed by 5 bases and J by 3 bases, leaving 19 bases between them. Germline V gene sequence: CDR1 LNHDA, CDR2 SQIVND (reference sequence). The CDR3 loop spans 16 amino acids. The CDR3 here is CASSSWGRGADTEAFF. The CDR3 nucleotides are TGTGCCAGTAGTTCCTGGGGAAGGGGCGCGGACACTGAAGCTTTCTTT. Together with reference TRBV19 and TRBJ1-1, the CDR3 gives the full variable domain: DGGITQSPKYLFRKEGQNVTLSCEQNLNHDAMYWYRQDPGQGLRLIYYSQIVNDFQKGDIAEGYSVSREKKESFPLTVTSAQKNPTAFYLCASSSWGRGADTEAFFGQGTRLTVV.

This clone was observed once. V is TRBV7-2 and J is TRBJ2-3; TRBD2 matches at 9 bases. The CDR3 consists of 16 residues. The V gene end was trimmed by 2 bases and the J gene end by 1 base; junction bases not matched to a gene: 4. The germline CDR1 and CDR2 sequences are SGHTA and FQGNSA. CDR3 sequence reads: CASSLQSSGGTDTQYF. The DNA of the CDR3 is TGTGCCAGCAGCTTACAGTCTAGCGGGGGCACAGATACGCAGTATTTT.

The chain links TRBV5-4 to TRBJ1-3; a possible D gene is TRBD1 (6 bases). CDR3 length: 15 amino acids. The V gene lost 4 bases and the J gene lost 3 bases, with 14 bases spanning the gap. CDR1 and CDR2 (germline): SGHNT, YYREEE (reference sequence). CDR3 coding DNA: TGTGCCAGCAGCCAGGGGTACGGTAGTGGAAACACCATATATTTT. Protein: CASSQGYGSGNTIYF.

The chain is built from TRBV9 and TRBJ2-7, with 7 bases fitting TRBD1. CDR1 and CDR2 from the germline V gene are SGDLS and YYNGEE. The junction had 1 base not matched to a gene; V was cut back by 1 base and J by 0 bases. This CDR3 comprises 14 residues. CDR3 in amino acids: CASSVQGDSYEQYF. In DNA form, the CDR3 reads TGTGCCAGCAGCGTACAGGGGGACTCCTACGAGCAGTACTTC.

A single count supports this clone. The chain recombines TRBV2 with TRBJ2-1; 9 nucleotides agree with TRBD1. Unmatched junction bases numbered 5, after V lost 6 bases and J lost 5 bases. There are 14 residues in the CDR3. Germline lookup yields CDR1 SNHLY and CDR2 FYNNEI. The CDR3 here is CASRRDRVDNEQFF. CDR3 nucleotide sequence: TGTGCCAGCAGGCGGGACAGGGTTGACAATGAGCAGTTCTTC.

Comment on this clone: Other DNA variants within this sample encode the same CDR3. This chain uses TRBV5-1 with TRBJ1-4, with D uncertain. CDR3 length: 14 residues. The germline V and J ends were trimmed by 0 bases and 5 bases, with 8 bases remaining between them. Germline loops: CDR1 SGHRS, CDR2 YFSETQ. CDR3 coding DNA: TGCGCCAGCAGCTTGGGGGCGGGGAATGAAAAACTGTTTTTT. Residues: CASSLGAGNEKLFF.

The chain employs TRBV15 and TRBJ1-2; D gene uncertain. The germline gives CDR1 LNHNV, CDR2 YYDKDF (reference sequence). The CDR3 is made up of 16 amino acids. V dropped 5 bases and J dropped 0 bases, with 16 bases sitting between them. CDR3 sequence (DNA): TGTGCCACCAGCCGCACGAGGGAGATATCTAACTATGGCTACACCTTC. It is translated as CATSRTREISNYGYTF.

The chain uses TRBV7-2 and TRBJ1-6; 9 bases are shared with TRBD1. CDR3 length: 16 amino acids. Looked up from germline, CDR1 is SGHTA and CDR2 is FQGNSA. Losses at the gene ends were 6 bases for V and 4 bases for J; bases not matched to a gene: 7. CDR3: CASRLGQGYYNSPLHF. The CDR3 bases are TGTGCCAGCAGGCTGGGACAGGGCTATTATAATTCACCCCTCCACTTT.

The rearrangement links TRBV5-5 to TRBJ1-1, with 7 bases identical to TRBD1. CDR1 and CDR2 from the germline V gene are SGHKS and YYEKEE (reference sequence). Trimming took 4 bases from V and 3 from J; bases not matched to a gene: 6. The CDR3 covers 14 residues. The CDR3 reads CASSTTTGDTEAFF. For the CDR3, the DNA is TGTGCCAGCAGCACAACCACAGGGGACACTGAAGCTTTCTTT.

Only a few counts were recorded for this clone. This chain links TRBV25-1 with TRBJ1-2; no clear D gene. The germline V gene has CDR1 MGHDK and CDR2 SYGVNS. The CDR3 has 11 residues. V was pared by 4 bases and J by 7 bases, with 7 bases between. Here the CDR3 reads CASSGARGYTF. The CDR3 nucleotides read TGTGCCAGCAGTGGAGCACGTGGCTACACCTTC.

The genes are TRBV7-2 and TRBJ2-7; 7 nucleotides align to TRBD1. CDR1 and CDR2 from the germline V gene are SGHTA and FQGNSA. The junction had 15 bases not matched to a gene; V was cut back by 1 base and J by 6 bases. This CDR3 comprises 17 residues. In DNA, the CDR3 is TGTGCCAGCAGCTTAGGATTAGGGGGCAGTGCGACGGGCGAGCAGTACTTC. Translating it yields CASSLGLGGSATGEQYF.

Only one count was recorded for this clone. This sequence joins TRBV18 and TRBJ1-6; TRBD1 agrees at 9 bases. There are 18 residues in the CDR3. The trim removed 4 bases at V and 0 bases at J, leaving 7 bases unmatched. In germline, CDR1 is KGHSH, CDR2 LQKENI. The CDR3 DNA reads TGTGCCAGCTCACTTGGACAGGGGATGAGCTCCTATAATTCACCCCTCCACTTT. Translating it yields CASSLGQGMSSYNSPLHF.

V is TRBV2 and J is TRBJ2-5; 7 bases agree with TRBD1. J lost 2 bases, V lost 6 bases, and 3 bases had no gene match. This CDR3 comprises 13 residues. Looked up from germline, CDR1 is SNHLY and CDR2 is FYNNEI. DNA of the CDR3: TGTGCCAGCAGGGTGGGACAGCAAGAGACCCAGTACTTC. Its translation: CASRVGQQETQYF.

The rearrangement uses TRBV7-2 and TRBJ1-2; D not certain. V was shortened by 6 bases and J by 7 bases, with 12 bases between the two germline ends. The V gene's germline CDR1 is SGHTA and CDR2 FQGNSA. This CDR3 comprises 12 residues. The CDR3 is CASSSTWSGYTF. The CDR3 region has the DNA TGTGCCAGCAGTTCGACTTGGTCTGGCTACACCTTC.

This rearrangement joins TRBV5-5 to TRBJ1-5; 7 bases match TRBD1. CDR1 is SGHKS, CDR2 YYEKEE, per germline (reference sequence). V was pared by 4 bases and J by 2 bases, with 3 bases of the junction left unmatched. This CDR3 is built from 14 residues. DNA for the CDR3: TGTGCCAGCAGCCATGACAGGGGCAATCAGCCCCAGCATTTT. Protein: CASSHDRGNQPQHF.

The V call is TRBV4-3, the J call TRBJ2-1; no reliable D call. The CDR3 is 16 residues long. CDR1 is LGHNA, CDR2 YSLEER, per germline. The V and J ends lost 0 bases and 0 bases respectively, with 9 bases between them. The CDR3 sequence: CASSQEPRSSYNEQFF. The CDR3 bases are TGCGCCAGCAGCCAAGAGCCGCGGAGCTCCTACAATGAGCAGTTCTTC.

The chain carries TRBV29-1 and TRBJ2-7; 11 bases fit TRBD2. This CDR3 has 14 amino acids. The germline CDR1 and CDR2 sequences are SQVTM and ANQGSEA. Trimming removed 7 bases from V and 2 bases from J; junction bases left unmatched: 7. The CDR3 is CSAKETSGAYEQYF. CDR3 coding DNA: TGCAGCGCTAAAGAGACTAGCGGGGCCTACGAGCAGTACTTC.

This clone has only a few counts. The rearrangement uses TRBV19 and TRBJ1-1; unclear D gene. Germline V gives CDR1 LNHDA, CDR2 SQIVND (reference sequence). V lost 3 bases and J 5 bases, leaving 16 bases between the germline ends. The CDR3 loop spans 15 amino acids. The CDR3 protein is CASSIRSGIGTEAFF. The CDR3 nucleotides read TGTGCCAGTAGTATTCGTTCGGGAATTGGAACTGAAGCTTTCTTT.

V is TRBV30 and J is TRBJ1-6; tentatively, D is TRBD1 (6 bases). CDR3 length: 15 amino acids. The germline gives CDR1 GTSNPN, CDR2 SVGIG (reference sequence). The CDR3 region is CARGIRGSYNSPLHF. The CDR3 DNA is TGTGCGCGAGGGATCAGGGGATCCTATAATTCACCCCTCCACTTT. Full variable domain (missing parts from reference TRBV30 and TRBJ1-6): SQTIHQWPATLVQPVGSPLSLECTVEGTSNPNLYWYRQAAGRGLQLLFYSVGIGQISSEVPQNLSASRPQDRQFILSSKKLLLSDSGFYLCARGIRGSYNSPLHFGNGTRLTVT.

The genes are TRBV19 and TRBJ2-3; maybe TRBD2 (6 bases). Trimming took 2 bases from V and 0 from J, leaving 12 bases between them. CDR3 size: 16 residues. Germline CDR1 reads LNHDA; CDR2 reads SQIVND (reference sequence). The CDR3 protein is CASSIISGGSTDTQYF. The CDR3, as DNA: TGTGCCAGTAGTATAATATCAGGAGGGAGCACAGATACGCAGTATTTT.

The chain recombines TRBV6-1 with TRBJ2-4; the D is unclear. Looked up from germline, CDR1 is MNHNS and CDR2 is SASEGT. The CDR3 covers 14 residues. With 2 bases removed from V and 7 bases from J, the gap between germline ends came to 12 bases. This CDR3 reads CASSESRVVNIQYF. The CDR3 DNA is TGTGCCAGCAGTGAATCTCGGGTTGTCAACATTCAGTACTTC.